The clone carrying this TCR beta chain appeared many times. The antigen is not known. TCRdb used MiXCR to reprocess the reads, holding one entry per CDR3 protein. The repertoire holds around 100,000 distinct CDR3 sequences, with about 15% as singletons. CDR1 is SGHTA and CDR2 is FQGTGA in the germline V gene. The CDR3 has 14 amino acids. Trimming left V 2 bases short and J 6 bases short, with 10 bases between. This sample was included in a study of T cell repertoires in cytomegalovirus infection. Study-wide context: Indications came from public TCR beta signatures; they pointed to CMV infection and to a matching HLA type. Overall study results and limits: There were carriers of CMV plus the relevant HLA, and cumulative public TCR beta family frequency identified them. CMV-specific TCR beta clonotypes restricted by HLA-C dominated the ex vivo response.

Sequencing was done on a sample of PBMCs. The chain employs TRBV7-3 and TRBJ2-2; a weak D match, TRBD2 (5 bases). The TCR originated in a human donor in good health (CMV status not recorded). Some clones in this sample may be carry-over from other donors' samples. CDR3 bases: TGTGCCAGCAGCTTATACGAGGGATCCGGGGAGCTGTTTTTT. It yields the protein CASSLYEGSGELFF.